Below are 24 T cell receptor beta chains sequenced from a single sample in a study of cytomegalovirus exposure and HLA in healthy donors. PCR amplification relied on 60 Vbeta primers (plus 13 Jbeta primers). Some clones are missing from TCRdb's copy, which holds only in-frame ones; the method was immunoSEQ multiplex PCR. Here the sample table reports tens of thousands of clones. The sequenced sample was PBMCs. All receptors come from a woman aged 60-75 years in good health and CMV-seronegative.

The rearrangement links TRBV7-6 to TRBJ2-1; TRBD2 might be the D (5 bases). From germline, CDR1 is SGHVS and CDR2 FNYEAQ. V lost 7 bases to trimming and J lost 0 bases, with 10 bases between them. The CDR3 spans 14 residues. Written as DNA, the CDR3 is TGTGCCAGCAAAGTAGCGCGCTCCTACAATGAGCAGTTCTTC. Translation gives CASKVARSYNEQFF.

This sequence joins TRBV7-2 and TRBJ2-7; a weak D match, TRBD1 (6 bases). V gave up 5 bases and J gave up 3 bases, with 20 bases separating them. The CDR3 spans 16 residues. Looked up from germline, CDR1 is SGHTA and CDR2 is FQGNSA. DNA of the CDR3: TGTGCCAGCAGCGTAGACAGGACCCTCGCCTTCTACGAGCAGTACTTC. Its translation is CASSVDRTLAFYEQYF.

The CDR3 reads CASSPAQRSQYF. CDR3 sequence (DNA): TGTGCCAGCTCACCTGCTCAACGGTCGCAGTATTTT. The genes are TRBV18 and TRBJ2-3, with D unclear. The germline V and J ends were trimmed by 3 bases and 10 bases, with 11 bases remaining between them. Looked up from germline, CDR1 is KGHSH and CDR2 is LQKENI. This CDR3 comprises 12 residues. The whole variable domain, filled in from reference TRBV18 and TRBJ2-3, reads NAGVMQNPRHLVRRRGQEARLRCSPMKGHSHVYWYRQLPEEGLKFMVYLQKENIIDESGMPKERFSAEFPKEGPSILRIQQVVRGDSAAYFCASSPAQRSQYFGPGTRLTVL.

The CDR3: CASTSIGGTSGNYNEQFF. The CDR3 DNA is TGTGCCAGTACCAGTATAGGTGGGACTAGCGGGAACTACAATGAGCAGTTCTTC. The rearrangement joins TRBV19 to TRBJ2-1; 13 bases are a match to TRBD2. The germline gives CDR1 LNHDA, CDR2 SQIVND (reference sequence). With V trimmed by 7 bases and J by 3 bases, 12 bases remained unmatched. There are 18 residues in the CDR3.

The chain is built from TRBV10-2 and TRBJ1-2; D unclear. CDR1 is WSHSY, CDR2 SAAADI, per germline. The ends were cut back, 4 bases at V and 5 bases at J, with 17 bases in the middle. The length of the CDR3 is 15 residues. CDR3 nucleotides: TGCGCCAGCAGTGCCTCTTCTTCAGGAGGGTATGGCTACACCTTC. This codes for CASSASSSGGYGYTF.

This chain uses TRBV7-3 with TRBJ1-2, with D maybe TRBD1 (5 bases). Per the germline V gene, CDR1 is SGHTA and CDR2 is FQGTGA. This CDR3 contains 17 residues. V was clipped by 4 bases and J by 8 bases, with 26 bases between them. The CDR3 sequence: CASSYGGSPGQRGGYTF. Written as DNA, the CDR3 is TGTGCCAGCAGCTACGGGGGGAGTCCTGGCCAAAGGGGCGGCTACACCTTC. The full variable domain, with the rest looked up from reference TRBV7-3 and TRBJ1-2, is GAGVSQTPSNKVTEKGKYVELRCDPISGHTALYWYRQSLGQGPEFLIYFQGTGAADDSGLPNDRFFAVRPEGSVSTLKIQRTERGDSAVYLCASSYGGSPGQRGGYTFGSGTRLTVV.

The rearrangement uses TRBV14 and TRBJ2-3; 7 bases line up with TRBD1. The junction had 16 bases not matched to a gene; V was cut back by 4 bases and J by 6 bases. The CDR3 loop spans 17 amino acids. Germline CDR1 and CDR2: SGHDN and FVKESK. CDR3 loop: CASSPVGTVCFGDTQYF. In DNA form, the CDR3 reads TGTGCCAGCAGCCCAGTCGGGACAGTGTGTTTTGGTGATACGCAGTATTTT.

DNA of the CDR3: TGCGCCAGCAGCCAAGATCAAGGGGATTGGGCCTACGAGCAGTACTTC. Translated: CASSQDQGDWAYEQYF. The V and J genes are TRBV4-1 and TRBJ2-7; a possible D gene is TRBD1 (5 bases). There are 16 residues in the CDR3. CDR1 is MGHRA and CDR2 is YSYEKL in the germline V gene. Trimming took off 0 bases at V and 2 bases at J, with 14 bases between the two ends.

V usage is TRBV5-6 and J usage is TRBJ2-3; D is unresolved. CDR3 length: 15 amino acids. The germline CDR1 and CDR2 sequences are SGHDT and YYEEEE. V was clipped by 6 bases and J by 0 bases, with 14 bases between them. The CDR3 sequence is CASNPLKASTDTQYF. CDR3 sequence (DNA): TGTGCCAGCAACCCACTCAAAGCTAGCACAGATACGCAGTATTTT.

The chain uses TRBV18 and TRBJ2-7, with D possibly matching TRBD1 (6 bases). The V end was cut by 6 bases, the J end by 2 bases, with 11 bases between. The length of the CDR3 is 13 residues. CDR1 KGHSH and CDR2 LQKENI come from the germline V gene. Here the CDR3 reads CASSRQAAYEQYF. CDR3 nucleotides: TGTGCCAGCTCTCGACAGGCAGCCTACGAGCAGTACTTC. Using reference TRBV18 and TRBJ2-7 for the parts outside the CDR3, the full variable domain is NAGVMQNPRHLVRRRGQEARLRCSPMKGHSHVYWYRQLPEEGLKFMVYLQKENIIDESGMPKERFSAEFPKEGPSILRIQQVVRGDSAAYFCASSRQAAYEQYFGPGTRLTVT.

The chain couples TRBV29-1 to TRBJ2-7; TRBD1 matches 9 bases. This CDR3 spans 13 amino acids. Trimming took 6 bases from V and 5 from J; bases not matched to a gene: 8. CDR1 and CDR2 from the germline V gene are SQVTM and ANQGSEA. CDR3 sequence reads: CSVEGQGDDEQYF. The CDR3 DNA sequence: TGCAGCGTGGAGGGACAGGGAGATGACGAGCAGTACTTC.

The rearrangement joins TRBV18 to TRBJ1-5; TRBD1 might be the D (5 bases). CDR1 is KGHSH, CDR2 LQKENI, per germline. The CDR3 is made up of 14 amino acids. Trimming pared 1 base from V and 4 bases from J, leaving 8 bases between. The CDR3, as DNA: TGTGCCAGCTCACCACAAGACAGAAATCAGCCCCAGCATTTT. It encodes CASSPQDRNQPQHF.

The V and J genes are TRBV4-3 and TRBJ2-3, with 9 bases matching TRBD2. There are 16 residues in the CDR3. CDR1 and CDR2 (germline): LGHNA, YSLEER. V dropped 3 bases and J dropped 6; count of bases not matched to a gene: 10. The DNA for the CDR3 is TGCGCCAGCAGCCAGAGGTTACGGACTAGCGCGGATACGCAGTATTTT. This encodes CASSQRLRTSADTQYF.

The gene calls are TRBV7-6 and TRBJ2-7; 8 positions match TRBD2. V gave up 3 bases and J gave up 2 bases; unmatched junction bases: 3. Germline loops: CDR1 SGHVS, CDR2 FNYEAQ. This CDR3 is 14 amino acids long. This chain's CDR3 is CASSFSGLAYEQYF. CDR3 DNA sequence: TGTGCCAGCAGCTTCTCGGGACTAGCCTACGAGCAGTACTTC. Full variable domain (rest looked up from reference TRBV7-6 and TRBJ2-7): GAGVSQSPRYKVTKRGQDVALRCDPISGHVSLYWYRQALGQGPEFLTYFNYEAQQDKSGLPNDRFSAERPEGSISTLTIQRTEQRDSAMYRCASSFSGLAYEQYFGPGTRLTVT.

With respect to this clone: Other DNA sequences in this sample translate to the same CDR3. The V call is TRBV5-1, the J call TRBJ2-1; D possibly corresponds to TRBD1 (5 bases). This CDR3 region has 14 residues. Germline V gene data show CDR1 as SGHRS and CDR2 as YFSETQ. Trimming removed 0 bases at V and 4 bases at J, with 8 bases between. For the CDR3, the DNA is TGCGCCAGCAGCTTGGGGGGCGGATACAATGAGCAGTTCTTC. It yields the protein CASSLGGGYNEQFF.

This chain links TRBV7-9 with TRBJ1-2; no firm D call. Germline CDR1 SEHNR, CDR2 FQNEAQ (reference sequence). This CDR3 region has 14 residues. Trimming left V 6 bases short and J 0 bases short, with 11 bases between. This CDR3 is CASSYGSTNYGYTF. The CDR3 bases are TGTGCCAGCAGTTACGGGTCCACTAACTATGGCTACACCTTC.

The rearrangement joins TRBV19 to TRBJ1-2; 9 bases align to TRBD1. The V gene end was trimmed by 5 bases and the J gene end by 5 bases; junction bases not matched to a gene: 6. Germline CDR1 is LNHDA and CDR2 is SQIVND (reference sequence). The length of the CDR3 is 14 residues. The DNA of the CDR3 is TGTGCCAGTAGTTGGCGGGACAGGGATTATGGCTACACCTTC. Protein sequence: CASSWRDRDYGYTF.

The gene calls are TRBV10-1 and TRBJ1-5, with D maybe TRBD1 (6 bases). V was pared by 6 bases and J by 5 bases, with 14 bases between. The CDR3 runs 14 residues. Germline CDR1 WNHNN, CDR2 SYGVQD (reference sequence). In DNA, the CDR3 is TGCGCCAGCAGCGCCGGGGGGCAATATCAGCCCCAGCATTTT. As protein: CASSAGGQYQPQHF.

The chain carries TRBV12-5 and TRBJ1-1; the D gene is possibly TRBD1 (5 bases). The CDR3 covers 14 residues. V shed 7 bases and J shed 3 bases, with 15 bases lying between them. Per the germline V gene, CDR1 is LGHNT and CDR2 is FRNRAP. The CDR3 here is CASARLQGYTEAFF. The CDR3, as DNA: TGTGCTAGTGCCAGACTTCAGGGATACACTGAAGCTTTCTTT.

This sequence joins TRBV25-1 and TRBJ2-2; 7 nucleotides agree with TRBD2. CDR3 length: 13 amino acids. The junction had 0 bases not matched to a gene; V was cut back by 3 bases and J by 5 bases. Germline V gene sequence: CDR1 MGHDK, CDR2 SYGVNS. As DNA, the CDR3 is TGTGCCAGCAGTGAGCGGGGGACCGGGGAGCTGTTTTTT. Translating it yields CASSERGTGELFF. Full variable domain (rest looked up from reference TRBV25-1 and TRBJ2-2): EADIYQTPRYLVIGTGKKITLECSQTMGHDKMYWYQQDPGMELHLIHYSYGVNSTEKGDLSSESTVSRIRTEHFPLTLESARPSHTSQYLCASSERGTGELFFGEGSRLTVL.

This chain connects TRBV25-1 to TRBJ2-1, with no clear D. Germline lookup yields CDR1 MGHDK and CDR2 SYGVNS. The CDR3 has 15 residues. V was shortened by 8 bases and J by 2 bases, with 16 bases between the two germline ends. This CDR3 reads CASGFELPTYNEQFF. The DNA for the CDR3 is TGTGCCAGCGGTTTTGAACTACCGACCTACAATGAGCAGTTCTTC.

This chain joins TRBV5-4 and TRBJ2-3, with 9 bases fitting TRBD2. Unmatched junction bases numbered 9, after V lost 4 bases and J lost 0 bases. The CDR3 covers 17 residues. From germline, CDR1 is SGHNT and CDR2 YYREEE (reference sequence). CDR3 DNA sequence: TGTGCCAGCAGCCTGCGACTAGCGGCCTTTAGCACAGATACGCAGTATTTT. Translated: CASSLRLAAFSTDTQYF.

This chain joins TRBV9 and TRBJ2-5; 9 bases map to TRBD2. Germline V gene data show CDR1 as SGDLS and CDR2 as YYNGEE. V lost 4 bases, J lost 1 base, and 8 bases stayed unmatched. The CDR3 spans 16 residues. CDR3 bases: TGTGCCAGCAGCCACACCGGGACTAGCAGCCAAGAGACCCAGTACTTC. This gives the protein CASSHTGTSSQETQYF.

This chain uses TRBV7-9 with TRBJ2-1; 9 bases are a match to TRBD2. The CDR3 loop spans 15 amino acids. Trimming took 4 bases from V and 4 from J; bases not matched to a gene: 5. The germline V gene has CDR1 SEHNR and CDR2 FQNEAQ (reference sequence). CDR3 bases: TGTGCCAGCAGCTCCGAGCGGGAGGCTTACAATGAGCAGTTCTTC. As protein: CASSSEREAYNEQFF.